This entry features one TCR beta chain sequence. The data are from a study of cytomegalovirus exposure and HLA in healthy donors. The germline V gene has CDR1 SNHLY and CDR2 FYNNEI. The CDR3 length is 14 residues. J gave up 5 bases and V 4 bases, and 4 bases lay outside the gene matches. TCRdb's table, derived via immunoSEQ multiplex PCR, lists solely in-frame clones and lacks some. The sample includes 100,000 to 150,000 clones, roughly 90% of them seen just once. This chain connects TRBV2 to TRBJ2-1, with 8 positions matching TRBD2. The receptor comes from a man aged 25-40 years in good health and CMV-seronegative. Sample: PBMCs. The CDR3 reads CASSVGRANNEQFF. DNA of the CDR3: TGTGCCAGCAGTGTCGGGAGGGCCAACAATGAGCAGTTCTTC.